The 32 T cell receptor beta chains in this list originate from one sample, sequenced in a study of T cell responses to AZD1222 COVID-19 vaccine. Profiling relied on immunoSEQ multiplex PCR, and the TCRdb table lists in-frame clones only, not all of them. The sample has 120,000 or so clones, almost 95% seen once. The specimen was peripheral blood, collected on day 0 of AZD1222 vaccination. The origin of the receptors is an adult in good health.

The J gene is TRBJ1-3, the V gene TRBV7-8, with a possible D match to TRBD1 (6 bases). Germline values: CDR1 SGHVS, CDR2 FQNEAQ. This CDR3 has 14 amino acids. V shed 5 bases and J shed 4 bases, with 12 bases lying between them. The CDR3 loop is CASSRRGGGNTIYF. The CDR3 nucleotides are TGTGCCAGCAGCCGACGAGGGGGGGGAAACACCATATATTTT.

The CDR3 reads CASSTLTGVQPQHF. CDR3 in DNA: TGTGCCAGTAGTACACTGACAGGGGTACAGCCCCAGCATTTT. This rearrangement joins TRBV19 to TRBJ1-5; 8 bases line up with TRBD1. V lost 4 bases, J lost 7 bases, and 6 bases stayed unmatched. This CDR3 has 14 amino acids. Per the germline V gene, CDR1 is LNHDA and CDR2 is SQIVND (reference sequence).

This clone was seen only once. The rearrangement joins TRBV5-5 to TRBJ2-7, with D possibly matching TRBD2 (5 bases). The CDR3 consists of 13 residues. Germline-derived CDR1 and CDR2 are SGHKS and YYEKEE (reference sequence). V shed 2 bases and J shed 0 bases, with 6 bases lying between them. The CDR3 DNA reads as TGTGCCAGCAGCTTTGGGAGCTCCTACGAGCAGTACTTC. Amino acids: CASSFGSSYEQYF.

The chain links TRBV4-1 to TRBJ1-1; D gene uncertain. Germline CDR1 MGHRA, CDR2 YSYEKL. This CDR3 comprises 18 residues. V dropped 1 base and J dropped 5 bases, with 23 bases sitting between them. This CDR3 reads CASSQGRLSGRSWTEAFF. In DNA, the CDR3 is TGCGCCAGCAGCCAAGGGAGGTTGTCAGGAAGATCTTGGACTGAAGCTTTCTTT.

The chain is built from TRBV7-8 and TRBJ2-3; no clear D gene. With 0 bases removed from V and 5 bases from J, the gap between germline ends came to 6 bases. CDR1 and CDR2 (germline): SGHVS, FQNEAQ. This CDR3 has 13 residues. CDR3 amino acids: CASSLASRDTQYF. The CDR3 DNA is TGTGCCAGCAGCTTAGCTTCCCGAGATACGCAGTATTTT.

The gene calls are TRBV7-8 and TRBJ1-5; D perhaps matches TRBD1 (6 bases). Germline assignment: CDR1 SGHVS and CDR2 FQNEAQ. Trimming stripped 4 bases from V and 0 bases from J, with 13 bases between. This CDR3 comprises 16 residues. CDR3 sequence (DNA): TGTGCCAGCAGCTCCCGGGGGGGGCTTAGCAATCAGCCCCAGCATTTT. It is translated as CASSSRGGLSNQPQHF. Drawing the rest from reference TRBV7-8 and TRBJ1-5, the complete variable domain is GAGVSQSPRYKVAKRGQDVALRCDPISGHVSLFWYQQALGQGPEFLTYFQNEAQLDKSGLPSDRFFAERPEGSVSTLKIQRTQQEDSAVYLCASSSRGGLSNQPQHFGDGTRLSIL.

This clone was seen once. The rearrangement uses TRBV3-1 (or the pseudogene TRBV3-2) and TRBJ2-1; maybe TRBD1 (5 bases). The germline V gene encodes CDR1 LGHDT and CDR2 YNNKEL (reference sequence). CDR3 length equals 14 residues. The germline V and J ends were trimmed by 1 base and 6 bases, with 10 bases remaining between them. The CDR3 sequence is CASSQGRQLNEQFF. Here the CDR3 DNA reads TGTGCCAGCAGCCAAGGTCGACAGCTCAATGAGCAGTTCTTC.

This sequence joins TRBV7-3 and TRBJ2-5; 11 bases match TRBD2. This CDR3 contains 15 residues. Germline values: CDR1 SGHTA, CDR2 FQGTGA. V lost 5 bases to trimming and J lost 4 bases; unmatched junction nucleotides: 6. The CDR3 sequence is CASSPRGLAVETQYF. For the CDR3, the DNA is TGTGCCAGCAGCCCCCGGGGACTAGCGGTAGAGACCCAGTACTTC.

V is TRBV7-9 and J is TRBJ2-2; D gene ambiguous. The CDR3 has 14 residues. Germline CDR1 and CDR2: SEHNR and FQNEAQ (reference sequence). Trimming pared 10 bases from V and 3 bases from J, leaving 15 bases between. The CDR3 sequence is CANDPRTHTGELFF. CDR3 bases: TGTGCCAACGATCCCAGGACCCACACCGGGGAGCTGTTTTTT.

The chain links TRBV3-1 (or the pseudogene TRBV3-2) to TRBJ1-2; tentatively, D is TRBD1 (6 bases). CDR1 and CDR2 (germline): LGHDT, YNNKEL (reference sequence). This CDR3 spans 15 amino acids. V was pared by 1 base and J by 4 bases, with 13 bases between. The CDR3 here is CASSQAPGASYGYTF. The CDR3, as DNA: TGTGCCAGCAGCCAAGCCCCGGGGGCTTCCTATGGCTACACCTTC.

CDR3 region: CASSLKQKSNQPQHF. CDR3 nucleotide sequence: TGTGCCAGCAGTTTAAAGCAAAAGAGCAATCAGCCCCAGCATTTT. The chain uses TRBV6-5 and TRBJ1-5; the D is unclear. Trimming removed 4 bases at V and 1 base at J, with 11 bases between. Germline loops: CDR1 MNHEY, CDR2 SVGAGI. The CDR3 runs 15 residues.

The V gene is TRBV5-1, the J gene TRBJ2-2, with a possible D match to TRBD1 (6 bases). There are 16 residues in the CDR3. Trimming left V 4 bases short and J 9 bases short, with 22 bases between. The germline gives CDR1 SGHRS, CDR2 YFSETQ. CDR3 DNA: TGCGCCAGCAGCGCTCCGAGGACAGCACCCTCCCGGGAGCTGTTTTTT. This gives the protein CASSAPRTAPSRELFF.

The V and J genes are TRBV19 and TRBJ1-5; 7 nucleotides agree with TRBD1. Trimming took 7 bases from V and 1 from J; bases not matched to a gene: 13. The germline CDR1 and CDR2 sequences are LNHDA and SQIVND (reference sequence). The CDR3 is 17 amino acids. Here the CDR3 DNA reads TGTGCCAGTAAAGGACAGGACGGACGATGGAGCAATCAGCCCCAGCATTTT. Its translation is CASKGQDGRWSNQPQHF.

The CDR3 coding sequence is TGTGCCAGCAGTTTAGGGAAGGGATCCTACGAGCAGTACGTC. Amino acid sequence: CASSLGKGSYEQYV. The J gene is TRBJ2-7, the V gene TRBV27; D call uncertain. Trimming took 2 bases from V and 1 from J, leaving 9 bases between them. The CDR3 runs 14 residues. Germline CDR1 reads MNHEY; CDR2 reads SMNVEV (reference sequence).

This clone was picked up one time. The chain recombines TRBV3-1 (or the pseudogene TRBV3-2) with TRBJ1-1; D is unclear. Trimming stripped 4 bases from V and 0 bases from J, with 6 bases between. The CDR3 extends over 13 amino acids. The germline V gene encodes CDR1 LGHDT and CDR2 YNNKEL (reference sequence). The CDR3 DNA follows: TGTGCCAGCAGCCTACAGTTGAACACTGAAGCTTTCTTT. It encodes CASSLQLNTEAFF.

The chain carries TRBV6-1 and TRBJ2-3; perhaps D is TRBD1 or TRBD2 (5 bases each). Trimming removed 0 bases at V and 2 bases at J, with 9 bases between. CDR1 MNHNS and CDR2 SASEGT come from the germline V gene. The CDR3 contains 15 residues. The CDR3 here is CASSEARDPTDTQYF. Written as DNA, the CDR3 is TGTGCCAGCAGTGAAGCTCGGGACCCCACAGATACGCAGTATTTT.

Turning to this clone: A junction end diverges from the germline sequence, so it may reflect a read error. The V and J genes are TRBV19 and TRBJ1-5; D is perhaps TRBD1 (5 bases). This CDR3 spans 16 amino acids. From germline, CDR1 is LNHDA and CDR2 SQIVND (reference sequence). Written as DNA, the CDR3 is TGTGCCAGTAGTACCCGTGGGACGGGCTTTGGTCAGTCCCAGCATTTT. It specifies CASSTRGTGFGQSQHF.

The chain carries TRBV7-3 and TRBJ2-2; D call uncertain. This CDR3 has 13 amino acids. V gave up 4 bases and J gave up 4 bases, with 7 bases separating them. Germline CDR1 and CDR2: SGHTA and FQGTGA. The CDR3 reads CASSSLITGELFF. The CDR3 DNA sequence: TGTGCCAGCAGCTCCCTAATCACCGGGGAGCTGTTTTTT.

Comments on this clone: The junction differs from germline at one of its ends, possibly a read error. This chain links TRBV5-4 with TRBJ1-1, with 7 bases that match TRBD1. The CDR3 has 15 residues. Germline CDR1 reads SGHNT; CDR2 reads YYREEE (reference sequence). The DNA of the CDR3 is TGTGCCAGCAGCTTGGAACAGGGGAGGGCCCCGCTCCCGTACTTT. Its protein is CASSLEQGRAPLPYF.

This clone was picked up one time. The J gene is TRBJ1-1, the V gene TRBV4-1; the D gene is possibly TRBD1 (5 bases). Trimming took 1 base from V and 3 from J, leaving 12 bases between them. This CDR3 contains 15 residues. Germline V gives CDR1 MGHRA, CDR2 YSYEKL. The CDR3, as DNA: TGCGCCAGCAGCCAAGTAACCAGGGAGGACACTGAAGCTTTCTTT. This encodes CASSQVTREDTEAFF.

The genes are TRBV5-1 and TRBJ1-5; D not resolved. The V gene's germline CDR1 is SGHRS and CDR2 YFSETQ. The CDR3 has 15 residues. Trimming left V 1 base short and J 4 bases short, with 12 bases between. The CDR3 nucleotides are TGCGCCAGCAGCTTGTACGGCAGCGAGAATCAGCCCCAGCATTTT. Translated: CASSLYGSENQPQHF.

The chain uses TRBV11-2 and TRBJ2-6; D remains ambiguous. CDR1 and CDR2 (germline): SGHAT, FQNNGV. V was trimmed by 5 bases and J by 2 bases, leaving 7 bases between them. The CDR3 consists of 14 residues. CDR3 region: CASSPFPGANVLTF. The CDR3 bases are TGTGCCAGCAGCCCTTTTCCTGGGGCCAACGTCCTGACTTTC.

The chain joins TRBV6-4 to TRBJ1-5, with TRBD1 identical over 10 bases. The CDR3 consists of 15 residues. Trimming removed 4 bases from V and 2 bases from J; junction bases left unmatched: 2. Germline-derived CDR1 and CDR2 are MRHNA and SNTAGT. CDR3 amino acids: CASSAGTGGNQPQHF. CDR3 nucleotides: TGTGCCAGCAGTGCCGGGACAGGGGGCAATCAGCCCCAGCATTTT.

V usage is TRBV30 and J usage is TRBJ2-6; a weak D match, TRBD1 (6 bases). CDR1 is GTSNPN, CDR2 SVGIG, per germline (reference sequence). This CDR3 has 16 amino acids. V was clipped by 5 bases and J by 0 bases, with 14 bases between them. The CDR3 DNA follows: TGTGCCTGGGACCGGGACACCAACTCTGGGGCCAACGTCCTGACTTTC. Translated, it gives CAWDRDTNSGANVLTF.

The DNA for the CDR3 is TGTGCCAGCAGCGGGGTCTCCTACAATGAGCAGTTCTTC. This sequence encodes CASSGVSYNEQFF. The V call is TRBV6-5, the J call TRBJ2-1; possibly TRBD2 for D (5 bases). The CDR3 contains 13 residues. Germline CDR1 is MNHEY and CDR2 is SVGAGI. The V gene lost 6 bases and the J gene lost 0 bases, with 6 bases spanning the gap.

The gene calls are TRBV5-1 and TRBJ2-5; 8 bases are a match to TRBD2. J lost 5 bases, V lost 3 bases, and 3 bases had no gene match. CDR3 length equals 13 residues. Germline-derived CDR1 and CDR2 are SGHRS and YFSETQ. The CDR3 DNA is TGCGCCAGCAGCTCCGCGGGAGGTGAGACCCAGTACTTC. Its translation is CASSSAGGETQYF.

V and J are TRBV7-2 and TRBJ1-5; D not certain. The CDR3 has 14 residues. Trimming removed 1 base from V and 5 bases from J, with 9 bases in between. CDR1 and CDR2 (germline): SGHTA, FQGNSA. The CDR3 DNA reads TGTGCCAGCAGCTTAGAGGTGGGCCATCAGCCCCAGCATTTT. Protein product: CASSLEVGHQPQHF. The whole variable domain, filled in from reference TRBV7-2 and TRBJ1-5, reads GAGVSQSPSNKVTEKGKDVELRCDPISGHTALYWYRQSLGQGLEFLIYFQGNSAPDKSGLPSDRFSAERTGGSVSTLTIQRTQQEDSAVYLCASSLEVGHQPQHFGDGTRLSIL.

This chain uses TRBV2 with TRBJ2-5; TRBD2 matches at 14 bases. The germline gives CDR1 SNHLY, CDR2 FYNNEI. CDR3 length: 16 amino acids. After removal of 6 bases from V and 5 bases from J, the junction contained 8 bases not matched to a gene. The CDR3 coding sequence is TGTGCCAGCAGAACCGGGACTAGCGGGAGACGGGAGACCCAGTACTTC. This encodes CASRTGTSGRRETQYF.

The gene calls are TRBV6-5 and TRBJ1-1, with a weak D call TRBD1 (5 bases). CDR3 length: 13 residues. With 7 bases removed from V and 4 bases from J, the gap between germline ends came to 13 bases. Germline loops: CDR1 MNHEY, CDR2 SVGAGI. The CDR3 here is CASKYDSFTEAFF. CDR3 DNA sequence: TGTGCCAGCAAATACGACAGCTTCACTGAAGCTTTCTTT.

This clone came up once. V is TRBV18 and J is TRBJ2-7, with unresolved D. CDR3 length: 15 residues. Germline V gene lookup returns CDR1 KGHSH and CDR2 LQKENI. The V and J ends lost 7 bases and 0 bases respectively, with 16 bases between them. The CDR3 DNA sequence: TGTGCCAGCTTAGCCGACACATACCCCTCCTACGAGCAGTACTTC. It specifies CASLADTYPSYEQYF.

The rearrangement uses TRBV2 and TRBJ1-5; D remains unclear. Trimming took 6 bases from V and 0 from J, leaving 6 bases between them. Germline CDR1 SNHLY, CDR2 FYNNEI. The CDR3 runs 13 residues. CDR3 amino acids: CASRADSNQPQHF. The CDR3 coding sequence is TGTGCCAGCAGGGCAGATAGCAATCAGCCCCAGCATTTT.

The CDR3: CASSQGRGQGNSPLHF. For the CDR3, the DNA is TGCGCCAGCAGCCAAGGAAGGGGGCAGGGTAATTCACCCCTCCACTTT. The genes are TRBV5-1 and TRBJ1-6; 7 bases match TRBD1. After removal of 4 bases from V and 6 bases from J, the junction contained 10 bases not matched to a gene. Germline V gene lookup returns CDR1 SGHRS and CDR2 YFSETQ. The CDR3 runs to 16 residues.